This T cell receptor beta chain was sequenced in a study of beta chain features in type 1 diabetes. This clone appeared a few times. Its antigen remains unidentified. The V end was cut by 0 bases, the J end by 2 bases, with 11 bases between. There are 15 residues in the CDR3. Germline CDR1 is LGHNA and CDR2 is YSLEER. Expressed TCRB transcripts were sequenced because the entire RNA isolate underwent reverse transcription. TCRdb's copy holds only in-frame clones and misses some; the assay was immunoSEQ multiplex PCR. Of some 220,000 clones listed, approximately 11% are singletons. Findings of the study overall: cDNA-based reads could over-represent cells with high TCR expression. Shorter TCRB CDR3s, moderately but significantly so, marked every one of the four CD4+ subsets in Type 1 diabetes patients.

J is TRBJ2-7 and V is TRBV4-3; D is unresolved. This TCR was recovered from a man aged 18 to 29 in good health. Source material: central memory CD4+ T cells from blood. This CDR3 reads CASSQESQVPYEQYF. The CDR3, as DNA: TGCGCCAGCAGCCAAGAGTCTCAAGTCCCCTACGAGCAGTACTTC.